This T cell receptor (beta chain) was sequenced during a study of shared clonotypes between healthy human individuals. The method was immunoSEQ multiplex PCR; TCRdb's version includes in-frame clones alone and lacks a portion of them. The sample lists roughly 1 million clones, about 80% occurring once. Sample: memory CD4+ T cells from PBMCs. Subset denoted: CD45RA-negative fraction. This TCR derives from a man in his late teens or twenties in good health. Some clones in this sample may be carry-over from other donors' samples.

Here the CDR3 reads CASSPRQGAGEQYF. CDR3 in DNA: TGCGCCAGCAGCCCTCGACAGGGGGCTGGCGAGCAGTACTTC. The chain employs TRBV5-1 and TRBJ2-7, with TRBD1 matching over 10 bases. The V gene's germline CDR1 is SGHRS and CDR2 YFSETQ. J was trimmed by 6 bases and V by 4 bases; bases with no gene match: 7. The CDR3 covers 14 residues.